This TCR beta chain was retrieved from a study of OX40 agonist ivuxolimab in advanced cancers. CDR1 is SGHRS and CDR2 is YFSETQ in the germline V gene. V lost 5 bases to trimming and J lost 1 base, with 12 bases between them. CDR3 length equals 14 residues. TCRdb keeps only in-frame clones here, not all; method: immunoSEQ multiplex PCR. The data hold about 50,000 clones, with around 90% observed a single time. This receptor was obtained from an adult with an advanced solid tumor such as melanoma, head and neck, liver or kidney cancer. J is TRBJ1-1 and V is TRBV5-1; D is unclear. Sequencing used CD4+ or CD8+ T cells sorted from blood, obtained in a trial of the OX40 agonist ivuxolimab. The CDR3 bases are TGCGCCAGCAGGCTCGCCGATAGGAACACTGAAGCTTTCTTT. Amino acid sequence: CASRLADRNTEAFF.